The 2 T cell receptor beta chains given below trace back to one sample, sequenced in a study of beta chain features in type 1 diabetes. Findings and caveats of the study: A moderate, significant TCRB CDR3 shortening appeared in type 1 diabetes across four CD4+ subsets.

Every bit of the isolated RNA underwent reverse transcription, so sequencing read expressed TCRB transcripts. The data were produced by immunoSEQ multiplex PCR, yet TCRdb's version contains in-frame clones alone and is incomplete. Of some 27,000 clones in the sample, about 61% were seen once. Antigens of these TCRs are unknown. Sequenced sample: Tregs from blood. Receptors were obtained from a woman aged 25 to 39 with type 1 diabetes.

This chain links TRBV6-6 with TRBJ2-3; TRBD2 agrees at 7 bases. This CDR3 comprises 14 residues. Unmatched junction bases numbered 10, after V lost 7 bases and J lost 6 bases. Germline CDR1 and CDR2: MNHNY and SVGAGI (reference sequence). The CDR3 spells CASKGRLAFDTQYF. DNA for the CDR3: TGTGCCAGCAAAGGGAGACTAGCCTTTGATACGCAGTATTTT.

The chain links TRBV7-3 to TRBJ2-1; D is perhaps TRBD1 (5 bases). Germline loops: CDR1 SGHTA, CDR2 FQGTGA. Trimming took 1 base from V and 1 from J, leaving 14 bases between them. CDR3 size: 17 residues. The CDR3 DNA sequence: TGTGCCAGCAGCTTAATAGGGGTTGCAGGTTCCTACAATGAGCAGTTCTTC. It codes for CASSLIGVAGSYNEQFF.